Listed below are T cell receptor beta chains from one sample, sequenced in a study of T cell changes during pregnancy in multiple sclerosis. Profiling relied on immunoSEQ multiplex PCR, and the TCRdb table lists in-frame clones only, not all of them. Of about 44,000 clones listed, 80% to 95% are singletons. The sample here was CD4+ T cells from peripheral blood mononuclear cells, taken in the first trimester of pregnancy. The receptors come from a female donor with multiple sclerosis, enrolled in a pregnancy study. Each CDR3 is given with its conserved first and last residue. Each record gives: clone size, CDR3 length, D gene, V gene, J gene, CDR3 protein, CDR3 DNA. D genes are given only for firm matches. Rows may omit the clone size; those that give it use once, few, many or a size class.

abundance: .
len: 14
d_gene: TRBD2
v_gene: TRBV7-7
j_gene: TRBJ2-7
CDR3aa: CASSPGLAGDEQYF
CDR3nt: TGTGCTAGCAGCCCGGGACTAGCGGGAGACGAGCAGTACTTC

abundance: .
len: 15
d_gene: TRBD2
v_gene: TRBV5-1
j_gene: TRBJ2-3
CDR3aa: CASSLGGRAADTQYF
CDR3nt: TGCGCCAGCAGCTTGGGCGGGAGGGCCGCAGATACGCAGTATTTT

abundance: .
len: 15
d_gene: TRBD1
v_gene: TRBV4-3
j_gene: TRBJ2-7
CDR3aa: CASSQGTGRSYEQYF
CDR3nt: TGCGCCAGCAGCCAAGGGACAGGTCGGTCCTACGAGCAGTACTTC

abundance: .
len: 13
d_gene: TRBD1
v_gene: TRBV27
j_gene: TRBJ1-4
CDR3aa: CASSDRGHEKLFF
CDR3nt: TGTGCCAGCAGTGACAGGGGTCATGAAAAACTGTTTTTT

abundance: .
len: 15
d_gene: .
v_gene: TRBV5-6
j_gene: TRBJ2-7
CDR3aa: CASSPSGSASYEQYF
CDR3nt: TGTGCCAGCAGCCCATCGGGATCTGCCTCCTACGAGCAGTACTTC

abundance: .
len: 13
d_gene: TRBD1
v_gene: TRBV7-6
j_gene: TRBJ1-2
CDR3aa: CASSPGTAYGYTF
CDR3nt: TGTGCCAGCAGCCCGGGGACAGCCTATGGCTACACCTTC

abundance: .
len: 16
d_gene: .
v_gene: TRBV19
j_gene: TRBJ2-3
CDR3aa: CASSIVGGTRTDTQYF
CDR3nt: TGTGCCAGTAGTATAGTGGGTGGGACACGCACAGATACGCAGTATTTT

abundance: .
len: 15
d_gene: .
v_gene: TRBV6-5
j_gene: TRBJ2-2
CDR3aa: CASSYFGTNTGELFF
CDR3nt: TGTGCCAGCAGTTACTTCGGGACGAACACCGGGGAGCTGTTTTTT

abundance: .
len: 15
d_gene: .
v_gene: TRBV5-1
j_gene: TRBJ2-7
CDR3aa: CASSLEAIPSYEQYF
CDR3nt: TGCGCCAGCAGCTTGGAAGCTATACCCTCCTACGAGCAGTACTTC

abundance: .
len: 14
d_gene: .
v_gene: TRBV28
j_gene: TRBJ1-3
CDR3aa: CASSLEDGGNTIYF
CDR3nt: TGTGCCAGCAGTTTGGAGGACGGGGGAAACACCATATATTTT

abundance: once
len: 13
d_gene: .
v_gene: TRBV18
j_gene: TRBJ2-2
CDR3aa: CASSRKEAGELFF
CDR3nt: TGTGCCAGCTCCCGGAAAGAGGCCGGGGAGCTGTTTTTT

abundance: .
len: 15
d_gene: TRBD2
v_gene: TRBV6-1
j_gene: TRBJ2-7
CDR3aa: CASSAGGTSIYEQYF
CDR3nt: TGTGCCAGCAGTGCGGGCGGGACTAGCATTTACGAGCAGTACTTC

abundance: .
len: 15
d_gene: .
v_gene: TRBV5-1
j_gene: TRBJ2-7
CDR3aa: CASRSRVGSSYEQYF
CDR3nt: TGCGCCAGCAGATCCCGAGTGGGCAGCTCCTACGAGCAGTACTTC

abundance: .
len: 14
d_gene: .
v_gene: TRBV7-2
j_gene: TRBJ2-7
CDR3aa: CASSSPPGRREQYF
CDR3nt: TGTGCCAGCAGCTCCCCACCGGGCCGGAGGGAGCAGTACTTC

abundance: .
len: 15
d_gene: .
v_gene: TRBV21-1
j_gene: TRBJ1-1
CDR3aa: CASSKPEGRKNEAFF
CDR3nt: TGTGCCAGCAGCAAACCAGAGGGGAGGAAGAATGAAGCTTTCTTT

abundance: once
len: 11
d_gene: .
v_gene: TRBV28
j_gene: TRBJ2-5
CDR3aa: CASSFFETQYF
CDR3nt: TGTGCCAGCAGTTTCTTCGAGACCCAGTACTTC

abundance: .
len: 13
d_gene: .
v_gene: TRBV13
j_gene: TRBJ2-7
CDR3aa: CASSLRQIYEQYF
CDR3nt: TGTGCCAGCAGCTTGAGACAGATCTACGAGCAGTACTTC

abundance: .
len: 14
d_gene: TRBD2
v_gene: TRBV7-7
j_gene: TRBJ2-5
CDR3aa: CASSPGTSRETQYF
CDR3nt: TGTGCTAGCAGCCCGGGGACTAGTCGAGAGACCCAGTACTTC

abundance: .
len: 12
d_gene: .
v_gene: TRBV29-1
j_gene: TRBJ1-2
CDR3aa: CSVGALNYGYTF
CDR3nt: TGCAGCGTTGGAGCTCTTAACTATGGCTACACCTTC

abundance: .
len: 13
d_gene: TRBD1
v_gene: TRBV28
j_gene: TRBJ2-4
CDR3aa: CASSTGARNIQYF
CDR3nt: TGTGCCAGCAGCACAGGGGCCCGAAACATTCAGTACTTC

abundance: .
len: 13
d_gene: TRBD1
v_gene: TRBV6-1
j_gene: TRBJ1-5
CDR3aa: CASVDRGNQPQHF
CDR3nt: TGTGCCAGCGTCGACAGGGGAAATCAGCCCCAGCATTTT

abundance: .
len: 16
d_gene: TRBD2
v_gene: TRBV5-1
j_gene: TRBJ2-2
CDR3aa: CASSLGAGGPVGELFF
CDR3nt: TGCGCCAGCAGCTTGGGTGCGGGAGGGCCTGTCGGGGAGCTGTTTTTT

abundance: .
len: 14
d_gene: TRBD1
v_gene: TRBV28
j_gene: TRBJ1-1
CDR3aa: CASSLPGTGEVAFF
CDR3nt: TGTGCCAGCAGTTTACCCGGGACAGGGGAGGTGGCTTTCTTT

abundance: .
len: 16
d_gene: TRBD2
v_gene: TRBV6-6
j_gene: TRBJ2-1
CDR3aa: CASSTLGLAGVNEQFF
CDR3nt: TGTGCCAGCAGTACCTTGGGACTAGCGGGAGTCAATGAGCAGTTCTTC